What follows is one T cell receptor (beta chain) and its context. This clone was detected a few times. Its recognized antigen is unknown. There are no base qualities to consult, and no much larger clone falls within one base. Donors formed part of the validation cohort, which comprised about 130 subjects and was distinct from the first cohort of under 800 subjects. Libraries came from the immunoSEQ multiplex PCR assay. In the source study's methods: A statistical classification framework was built to diagnose cytomegalovirus status from the catalog of TCR beta chain sequences. TCRdb provides this immuneACCESS table in a form limited to in-frame rearrangements. Some clones are lacking; in checked studies, under half of them reflect an unresolved V gene, and why the rest are absent is not known. V, J and clone size reflect that table, while D and trimming were determined from the DNA. In this sample the table shows 300,000 to 450,000 clones, around 86% of which occur a single time. Roughly 0.8% of the sample is taken by the ten largest.

The CDR3 has 15 amino acids, counting the end cysteine and phenylalanine. Of the read, only the CDR3 DNA is kept; its 45 bases are in frame from base 1. Taken from the germline V gene (reference sequence), the CDR1 and CDR2 loops are GTSNPN and SVGIG. V is trimmed back by 2 bases and J by 4 bases, and the junction contains 7 bases that no gene match accounts for. These data originate in a study of cytomegalovirus exposure and HLA in healthy donors (dated by TCRdb to the late 2010s). Looking at the study overall: According to a later analysis, the roughly 130 validation repertoires were produced on the same platform as the approximately 600 repertoires of the first cohort. The study was designed to test whether signatures of past pathogen exposure could be identified by cataloging public T cell receptors. In addition to the first cohort of approximately 650 subjects, a separate validation cohort of approximately 110 different subjects was used. High-throughput TCR immunosequencing, statistical association of individual TCRs with disease status, and machine learning were combined to predict cytomegalovirus infection status.

The research as a whole found: The study gave a list of some 150 TCR beta chains associated with cytomegalovirus. All 120 or so repertoires were used to score co-occurrence in the validation cohort in a later analysis, because that analysis had no HLA typing for the cohort. The authors suggested that the approach could potentially be extended to other disease states and immunological phenotypes. Subsequent analysis determined that TCRs grouped into clusters in the first cohort also showed a tendency toward co-occurrence across the roughly 130 validation repertoires, and 94% of cluster scores exceeded 0. In vitro tests confirmed that three of the cytomegalovirus-associated TCR beta chains recognize cytomegalovirus antigens. In both the original and validation cohorts, the classifier was reported to diagnose cytomegalovirus status with high specificity and sensitivity. Most TCR sequences were seen in very few donors, while some public TCRs were found in many individuals.

The chain couples TRBV30 to TRBJ2-5; the junction holds 10 bases that match TRBD2. The source material was PBMCs. The origin of this receptor is a woman under 30 in good health and CMV-seronegative. Read as DNA, the sequence is TGTGCCTGGAGTCCCCAGCGGGGGGGTAGAGAGACCCAGTACTTC. The resulting protein is CAWSPQRGGRETQYF.